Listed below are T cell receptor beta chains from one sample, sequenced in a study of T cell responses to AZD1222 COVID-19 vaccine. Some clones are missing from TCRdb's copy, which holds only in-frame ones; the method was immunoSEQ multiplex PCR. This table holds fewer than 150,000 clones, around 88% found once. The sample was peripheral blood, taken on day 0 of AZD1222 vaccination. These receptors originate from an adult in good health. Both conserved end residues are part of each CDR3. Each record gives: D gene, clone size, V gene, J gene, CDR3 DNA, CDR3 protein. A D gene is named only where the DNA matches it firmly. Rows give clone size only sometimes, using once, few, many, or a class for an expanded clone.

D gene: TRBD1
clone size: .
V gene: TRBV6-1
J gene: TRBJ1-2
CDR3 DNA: TGTGCCAGCAGCACGGGACAGAACTATGGCTACACCTTC
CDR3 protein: CASSTGQNYGYTF

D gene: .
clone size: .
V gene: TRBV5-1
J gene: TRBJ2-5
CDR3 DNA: TGCGCCAGCAGTCTGGGGGGCGATCCGAGGGAGACCCAGTACTTC
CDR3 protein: CASSLGGDPRETQYF

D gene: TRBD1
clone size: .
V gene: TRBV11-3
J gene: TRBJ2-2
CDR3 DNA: TGTGCCAGCAGCCCGACAGGGTCATCCGGGGAGCTGTTTTTT
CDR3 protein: CASSPTGSSGELFF

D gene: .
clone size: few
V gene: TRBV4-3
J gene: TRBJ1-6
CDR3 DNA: TGCGCCAGCAGCCAACCTAATTCACCCCTCCACTTT
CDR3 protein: CASSQPNSPLHF

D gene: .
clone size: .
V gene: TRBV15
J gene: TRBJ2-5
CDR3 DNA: TGTGCCACCGCTTCGTACCAAGAGACCCAGTACTTC
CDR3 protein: CATASYQETQYF

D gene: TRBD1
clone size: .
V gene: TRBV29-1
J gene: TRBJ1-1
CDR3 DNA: TGCAGCGTTGAAGATACAGGGGTTAACACTGAAGCTTTCTTT
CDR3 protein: CSVEDTGVNTEAFF

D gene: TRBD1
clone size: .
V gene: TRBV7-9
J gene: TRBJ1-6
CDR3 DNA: TGTGCCAGCAGCTCAGGACAGGGAGTACATTCACCCCTCCACTTT
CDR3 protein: CASSSGQGVHSPLHF

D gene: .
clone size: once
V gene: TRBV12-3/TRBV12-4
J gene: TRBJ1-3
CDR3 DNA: TGTGCCAGCAGTTTATTAACCATATATTTT
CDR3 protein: CASSLLTIYF

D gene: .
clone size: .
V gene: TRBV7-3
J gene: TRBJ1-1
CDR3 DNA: TGTGCCAGCAGCTTAGGGGGGCTAGAAACTGAAGCTTTCTTT
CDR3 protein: CASSLGGLETEAFF

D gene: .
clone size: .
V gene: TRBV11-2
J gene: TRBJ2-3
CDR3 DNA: TGTGCCAGCAGCAAAGCTCGGAAGAGCACAGATACGCAGTATTTT
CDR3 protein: CASSKARKSTDTQYF

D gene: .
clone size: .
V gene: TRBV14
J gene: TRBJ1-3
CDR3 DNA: TGTGCCAGCAGCCAAGACGGTTCCTTCTCTGGAAACACCATATATTTT
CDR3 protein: CASSQDGSFSGNTIYF

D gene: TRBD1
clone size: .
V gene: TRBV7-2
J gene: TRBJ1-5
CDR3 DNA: TGTGCCAGCAGCTTAAGGTACAGGGGGCTGGATCAGCCCCAGCATTTT
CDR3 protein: CASSLRYRGLDQPQHF

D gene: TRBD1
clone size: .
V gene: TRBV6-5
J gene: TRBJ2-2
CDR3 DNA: TGTGCCAGCATCGACAGGGGAAGGGCCGGGGAGCTGTTTTTT
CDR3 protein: CASIDRGRAGELFF

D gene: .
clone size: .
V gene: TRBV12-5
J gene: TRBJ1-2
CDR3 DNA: TGTGCTAGTGGTTTGGGTTTGGATAACTATGGCTACACCTTC
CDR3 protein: CASGLGLDNYGYTF

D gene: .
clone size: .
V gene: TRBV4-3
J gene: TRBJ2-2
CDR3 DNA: TGCGCCAGCAGCCAAGATCGGAGTCCGGCCGGGGAGCTGTTTTTT
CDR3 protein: CASSQDRSPAGELFF

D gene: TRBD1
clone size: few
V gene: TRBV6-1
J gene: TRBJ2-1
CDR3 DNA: TGTGCCAGCAGTGCGAGCCCTGGACAGGGTAACTCCTACAATGAGCAGTTCTTC
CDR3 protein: CASSASPGQGNSYNEQFF

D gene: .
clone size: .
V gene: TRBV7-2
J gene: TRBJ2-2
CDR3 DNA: TGTGCCAGCAGCTTAGTCGGTTTGGACACCGGGGAGCTGTTTTTT
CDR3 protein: CASSLVGLDTGELFF

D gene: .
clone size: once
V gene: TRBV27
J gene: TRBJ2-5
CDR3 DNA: TGTGCCAGCAGTCGGAGAGGACAGACGTACCAAGAGACCCAGTACTTC
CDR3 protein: CASSRRGQTYQETQYF

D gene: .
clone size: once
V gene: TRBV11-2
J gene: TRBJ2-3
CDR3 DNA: TGTGCCAGCAGCCAAAACCGGGGGTTGACAGATACGCAGTATTTT
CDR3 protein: CASSQNRGLTDTQYF

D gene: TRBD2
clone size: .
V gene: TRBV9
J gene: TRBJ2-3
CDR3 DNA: TGTGCCAGCAGCTTCTCATCCGGGACTAGCGGGCTCGATACGCAGTATTTT
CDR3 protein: CASSFSSGTSGLDTQYF

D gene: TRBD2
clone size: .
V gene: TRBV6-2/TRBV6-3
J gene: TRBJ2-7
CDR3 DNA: TGTGCCAGCAGTCGGACTAGCGGGGGGCACGAGCAGTACTTC
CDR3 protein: CASSRTSGGHEQYF

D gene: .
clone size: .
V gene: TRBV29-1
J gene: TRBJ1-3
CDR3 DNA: TGCAGCGTTGGGGACCCTGGAAACACCATATATTTT
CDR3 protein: CSVGDPGNTIYF

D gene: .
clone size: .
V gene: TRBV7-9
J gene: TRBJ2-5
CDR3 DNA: TGTGCCAGTACACGGTTTCGCACAGGGTTTGAAGAGACCCAGTACTTC
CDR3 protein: CASTRFRTGFEETQYF

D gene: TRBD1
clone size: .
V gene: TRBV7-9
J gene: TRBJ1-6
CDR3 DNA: TGTGCCAGCAGCTCGGGGGGACAGGGCACTTCACCCCTCCACTTT
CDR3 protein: CASSSGGQGTSPLHF

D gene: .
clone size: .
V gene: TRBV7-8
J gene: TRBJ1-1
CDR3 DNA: TGTGCCAGCAGCTTACAGGAGAACACTGAAGCTTTCTTT
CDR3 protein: CASSLQENTEAFF

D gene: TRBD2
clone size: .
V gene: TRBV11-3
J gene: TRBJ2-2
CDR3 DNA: TGTGCCAGCAGCTTAGGCGGGGGGGCCGGGGAGCTGTTTTTT
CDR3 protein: CASSLGGGAGELFF

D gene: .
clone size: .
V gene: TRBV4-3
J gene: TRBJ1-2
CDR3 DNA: TGCGCCAGCAGCCAAGGCCGGCAGGTCGGCTATGGCTACACCTTC
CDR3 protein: CASSQGRQVGYGYTF

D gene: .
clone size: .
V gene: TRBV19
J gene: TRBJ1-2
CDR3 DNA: TGTGCCAGCAACCAGCGGCGAGGGGGGTTCGATGGCTACACCTTC
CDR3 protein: CASNQRRGGFDGYTF

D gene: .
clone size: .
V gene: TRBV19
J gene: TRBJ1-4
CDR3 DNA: TGTGCCAGTAGTCCCCACAGTGATAATGAAAAACTGTTTTTT
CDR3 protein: CASSPHSDNEKLFF

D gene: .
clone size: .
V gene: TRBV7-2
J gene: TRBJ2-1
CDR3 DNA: TGTGCCAGCAGCCCCCCCGGGGGACATGAGCAGTTCTTC
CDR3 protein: CASSPPGGHEQFF

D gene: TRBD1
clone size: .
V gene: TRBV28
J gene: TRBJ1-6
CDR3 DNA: TGTGCCAGCAGTTTAGCTGGGACAGGGATTTCACCCCTCCACTTT
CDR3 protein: CASSLAGTGISPLHF

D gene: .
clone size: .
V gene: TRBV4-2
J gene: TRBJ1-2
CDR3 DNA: TGTGCCAGCAGCCAAGGGTGGCCGACAGAAGACTATGGCTACACCTTC
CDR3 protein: CASSQGWPTEDYGYTF

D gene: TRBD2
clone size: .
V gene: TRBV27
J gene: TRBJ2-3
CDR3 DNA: TGTGCCAGCAGTTTATCGATTTGGCTAGCGGGGCAAGATACGCAGTATTTT
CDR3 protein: CASSLSIWLAGQDTQYF

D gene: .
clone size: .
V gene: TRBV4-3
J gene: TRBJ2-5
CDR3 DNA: TGCGCCAGCAGCCAGGACACTCTTGGGGTAGGCCAGTACTTC
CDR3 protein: CASSQDTLGVGQYF

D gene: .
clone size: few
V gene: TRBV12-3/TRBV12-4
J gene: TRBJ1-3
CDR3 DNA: TGTGCCAGCAGCCAGTCGGGGAACACCATATATTTT
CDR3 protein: CASSQSGNTIYF

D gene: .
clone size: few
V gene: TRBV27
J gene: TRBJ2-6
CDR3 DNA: TGTGCCAGCAGTTGGGGGGTCAGGGTGTCTGGGGCCAACGTCCTGACTTTC
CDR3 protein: CASSWGVRVSGANVLTF

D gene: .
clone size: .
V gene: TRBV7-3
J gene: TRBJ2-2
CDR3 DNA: TGTGCCAGCAGCTTAACGGGGAAGGACACCGGGGAGCTGTTTTTT
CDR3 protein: CASSLTGKDTGELFF